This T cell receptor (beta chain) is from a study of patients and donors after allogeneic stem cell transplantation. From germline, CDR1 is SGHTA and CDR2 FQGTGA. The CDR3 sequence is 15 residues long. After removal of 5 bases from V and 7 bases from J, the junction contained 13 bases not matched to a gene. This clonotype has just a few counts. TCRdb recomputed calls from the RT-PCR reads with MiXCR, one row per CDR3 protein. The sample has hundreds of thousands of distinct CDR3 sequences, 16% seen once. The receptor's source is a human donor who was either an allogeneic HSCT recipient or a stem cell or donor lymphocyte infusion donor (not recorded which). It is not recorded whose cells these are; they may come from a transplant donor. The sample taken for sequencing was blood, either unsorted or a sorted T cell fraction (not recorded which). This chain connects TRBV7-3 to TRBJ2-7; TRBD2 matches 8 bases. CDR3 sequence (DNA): TGTGCCAGCAGCCCGGGAGGGACTAGTTTATATGAGCAGTACTTC. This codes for CASSPGGTSLYEQYF.